One and the same sample provided the 19 T cell receptor beta chains below, sequenced in a study of T cells after yellow fever vaccination. A single record per CDR3 protein comes from TCRdb applying MiXCR to the 5' RACE reads. The data show 400,000 to 450,000 distinct CDR3 sequences, roughly 20% seen once. Sequencing was performed on PBMCs, taken before the yellow fever booster vaccination. These receptors were taken from a young man who received the YFV17D yellow fever vaccine.

This clonotype has ten or more counts. The V gene is TRBV20-1, the J gene TRBJ2-7; D is possibly TRBD1 (6 bases). CDR3 size: 13 residues. The V and J ends lost 7 bases and 5 bases respectively, with 18 bases between them. Germline CDR1 is DFQATT and CDR2 is SNEGSKA (reference sequence). CDR3 residues: CSVSRGIADEQYV. The CDR3 DNA is TGCAGTGTTTCCAGGGGTATTGCCGACGAGCAGTACGTC.

The chain couples TRBV5-1 to TRBJ1-3, with 7 bases matching TRBD1. The germline V gene has CDR1 SGHRS and CDR2 YFSETQ. Unmatched junction bases numbered 6, after V lost 4 bases and J lost 5 bases. The CDR3 has 14 amino acids. In nucleotides, the CDR3 is TGCGCCAGCAGCCAGACGACAGGGAGAAACACCATATATTTT. This encodes CASSQTTGRNTIYF.

This clonotype was picked up a small number of times. This sequence joins TRBV4-3 and TRBJ2-3; TRBD2 aligns across 7 bases. V lost 0 bases to trimming and J lost 0 bases; unmatched junction nucleotides: 9. There are 18 residues in the CDR3. Germline-derived CDR1 and CDR2 are LGHNA and YSLEER. This chain's CDR3 is CASSQDPAGGGSTDTQYF. DNA for the CDR3: TGCGCCAGCAGCCAAGATCCCGCTGGGGGGGGAAGCACAGATACGCAGTATTTT.

This clonotype was seen at least ten times. The chain recombines TRBV4-3 with TRBJ2-3; 8 bases line up with TRBD1. The V and J ends lost 2 bases and 6 bases, in that order; junction bases with no gene match: 10. CDR1 LGHNA and CDR2 YSLEER come from the germline V gene. The CDR3 extends over 16 amino acids. CDR3: CASSQLGTGEGDTQYF. As DNA, the CDR3 is TGCGCCAGCAGCCAACTAGGGACAGGAGAAGGGGATACGCAGTATTTT.

The sample holds a few counts of this clonotype. This rearrangement joins TRBV4-1 to TRBJ2-2; 9 nucleotides align to TRBD1. CDR3 length equals 17 residues. Per the germline V gene, CDR1 is MGHRA and CDR2 is YSYEKL. V trimming: 0 bases; J trimming: 5 bases; junction bases outside the gene matches: 7. The DNA for the CDR3 is TGCGCCAGCAGCCAAGACCCGGGACAGGGTGGAACCGGGGAGCTGTTTTTT. This encodes CASSQDPGQGGTGELFF.

The chain employs TRBV7-3 and TRBJ2-5; D ambiguous. From germline, CDR1 is SGHTA and CDR2 FQGTGA. The CDR3 length is 13 residues. Trimming shortened V by 4 bases and J by 6 bases, and 12 bases separated the two germline ends. The CDR3 region is CASSSGPDQTQYF. For the CDR3, the DNA is TGTGCCAGCAGCTCCGGTCCCGATCAGACCCAGTACTTC.

The chain combines TRBV6-6 with TRBJ2-2; D is unresolved. V was cut by 5 bases and J by 2 bases, with 6 bases left in between. The CDR3 is 13 residues long. Germline-derived CDR1 and CDR2 are MNHNY and SVGAGI (reference sequence). The CDR3: CASSTDNTGELFF. Here the CDR3 DNA reads TGTGCCAGCAGTACGGACAACACCGGGGAGCTGTTTTTT.

In this sample, this clonotype turned up a few times. The CDR3 here is CASSPGGIALAKNIQYF. The CDR3 coding sequence is TGTGCCAGCAGCCCGGGGGGTATAGCCCTAGCCAAAAACATTCAGTACTTC. The chain has TRBV7-2 and TRBJ2-4, with TRBD2 matching 7 bases. The CDR3 is 17 residues long. Germline assignment: CDR1 SGHTA and CDR2 FQGNSA. After removal of 5 bases from V and 0 bases from J, the junction contained 10 bases not matched to a gene.

The CDR3 sequence: CASSYGTGEFTDTQYF. CDR3 bases: TGTGCCAGCAGCTACGGGACAGGGGAATTCACAGATACGCAGTATTTT. The chain recombines TRBV3-1 with TRBJ2-3, with 10 bases fitting TRBD1. This CDR3 comprises 16 residues. Trimming cost V 5 bases and J 2 bases; bases outside gene matches: 7. The V gene's germline CDR1 is LGHDT and CDR2 YNNKEL (reference sequence).

The chain recombines TRBV7-9 with TRBJ1-5; D gene uncertain. Between the trimmed V and J ends, which lost 2 bases and 12 bases, there was a span of 11 bases. CDR3 length equals 12 residues. Germline values: CDR1 SEHNR, CDR2 FQNEAQ (reference sequence). DNA for the CDR3: TGTGCCAGCAGCTTAAGCGGTTCTAACCAGCATTTT. Translated, it gives CASSLSGSNQHF. The full variable domain, in which reference TRBV7-9 and TRBJ1-5 provide the parts outside the CDR3, is DTGVSQNPRHKITKRGQNVTFRCDPISEHNRLYWYRQTLGQGPEFLTYFQNEAQLEKSRLLSDRFSAERPKGSFSTLEIQRTEQGDSAMYLCASSLSGSNQHFGDGTRLSIL.

This clonotype was seen at least ten times. The chain links TRBV12-3 or TRBV12-4 to TRBJ2-3, with 8 bases fitting TRBD2. CDR3 size: 14 residues. Unmatched junction bases numbered 5, after V lost 3 bases and J lost 6 bases. Written as DNA, the CDR3 is TGTGCCAGCAGTTTGGGACTAGGGTTCGATACGCAGTATTTT. Translating gives CASSLGLGFDTQYF.

The chain joins TRBV7-9 to TRBJ2-3; D is possibly TRBD1 (6 bases). V shed 5 bases and J shed 3 bases, with 15 bases lying between them. The CDR3 is 15 residues long. From germline, CDR1 is SEHNR and CDR2 FQNEAQ (reference sequence). CDR3 sequence reads: CASSHRQVQTDTQYF. As DNA, the CDR3 is TGTGCCAGCAGCCATCGACAGGTACAAACAGATACGCAGTATTTT.

The chain is built from TRBV5-5 and TRBJ2-7; D unclear. Germline assignment: CDR1 SGHKS and CDR2 YYEKEE (reference sequence). V was clipped by 3 bases and J by 3 bases, with 13 bases between them. The CDR3 covers 14 residues. CDR3 DNA sequence: TGTGCCAGCAGCTGGGCCCGGTCGGGCTACGAGCAGTACGTC. It encodes CASSWARSGYEQYV.

This chain joins TRBV4-2 and TRBJ2-1, with D tentatively TRBD2 (6 bases). Between the trimmed V and J ends, which lost 5 bases and 5 bases, there was a span of 10 bases. This CDR3 spans 13 amino acids. Germline V gene sequence: CDR1 LGHNA, CDR2 YNFKEQ. The CDR3 DNA reads TGTGCCAGCAGCATCGGGGGAAACAATGAGCAGTTCTTC. As protein: CASSIGGNNEQFF.

This clonotype appeared a few times. The V call is TRBV6-6, the J call TRBJ1-5; maybe TRBD1 (6 bases). In germline, CDR1 is MNHNY, CDR2 SVGAGI (reference sequence). Trimming took off 6 bases at V and 0 bases at J, with 12 bases between the two ends. This CDR3 has 15 residues. The CDR3 region is CASRGGPLSNQPQHF. As DNA, the CDR3 is TGTGCCAGCAGGGGGGGGCCACTTAGCAATCAGCCCCAGCATTTT.

This clonotype was recorded at least ten times. The chain uses TRBV29-1 and TRBJ2-5; D gene uncertain. Germline CDR1 reads SQVTM; CDR2 reads ANQGSEA. V lost 7 bases to trimming and J lost 3 bases, with 15 bases between them. CDR3 length equals 13 residues. CDR3 coding DNA: TGCAGCGCCCTGGTAGGACGGAAAGAGACCCAGTACTTC. Protein: CSALVGRKETQYF.

This clonotype appeared a few times. The chain links TRBV3-1 to TRBJ2-5; 10 bases are a match to TRBD2. The J segment lost 2 bases and the V segment lost 5 bases, leaving 2 bases of the junction unmatched. The CDR3 is 14 amino acids. From germline, CDR1 is LGHDT and CDR2 YNNKEL (reference sequence). CDR3 nucleotides: TGTGCCAGCAGCACTAGCGGGGTTCAAGAGACCCAGTACTTC. This sequence encodes CASSTSGVQETQYF.

This clonotype was picked up a small number of times. J is TRBJ2-5 and V is TRBV20-1; 8 bases are a match to TRBD1. After removal of 0 bases from V and 5 bases from J, the junction contained 8 bases not matched to a gene. Germline V gene sequence: CDR1 DFQATT, CDR2 SNEGSKA (reference sequence). CDR3 size: 15 residues. The DNA for the CDR3 is TGCAGTGCTAGAGATTCCAGGGGGCCCGGGGAGACCCAGTACTTC. Its protein product is CSARDSRGPGETQYF.

The sample holds a few counts of this clonotype. The chain has TRBV6-4 and TRBJ2-3; 10 positions match TRBD2. CDR3 length: 15 residues. In germline, CDR1 is MRHNA, CDR2 SNTAGT. The ends lost 4 bases at V and 1 base at J; junction bases unmatched: 2. The CDR3 DNA sequence: TGTGCCAGCAGTGCGCTAGCGGGGGGCACAGATACGCAGTATTTT. It yields the protein CASSALAGGTDTQYF.